This passage covers 32 T cell receptor beta chains from one sample sequenced in a study of blood T cells in healthy people across ages. A second PCR, run for about 6 to 12 cycles, used a sample-barcoded 5' primer plus a J-beta primer mix. TCRdb reanalysed the 5' RACE reads using MiXCR and keeps one entry per CDR3 protein. This table holds approximately 490,000 distinct CDR3 sequences, nearly 25% found once. The sample was also reused in another study, on T cells of mothers and their children.

Sequencing input: blood. Every receptor here comes from a boy under 18 in good health.

A remark on this clonotype: This may come from a read error, since a much larger clone is one base off. The CDR3 protein is CASSLFGANVLTF. The CDR3 bases are TGTGCCAGCAGTTTATTTGGGGCCAACGTCCTGACTTTC. V and J are TRBV28 and TRBJ2-6; D is undetermined. Germline assignment: CDR1 MDHEN and CDR2 SYDVKM. The CDR3 spans 13 residues. The V end was cut by 1 base, the J end by 3 bases, with 1 base between.

The chain carries TRBV28 and TRBJ2-7; 9 bases fit TRBD2. CDR3 length: 13 residues. Germline trimming cut 4 bases from V and 3 bases from J; bases unmatched to any gene: 1. Germline V lookup: CDR1 MDHEN, CDR2 SYDVKM. CDR3 sequence reads: CASSSSGIYEQYF. In DNA, the CDR3 is TGTGCCAGCAGTTCTAGCGGGATCTACGAGCAGTACTTC.

This chain connects TRBV7-2 to TRBJ2-3; TRBD2 matches at 12 bases. This CDR3 has 17 residues. J lost 5 bases, V lost 2 bases, and 8 bases had no gene match. Germline CDR1 and CDR2: SGHTA and FQGNSA. For the CDR3, the DNA is TGTGCCAGCAGCTTAAGACTAGCGGGAGTCCTTTTAGATACGCAGTATTTT. Encoded protein: CASSLRLAGVLLDTQYF.

As regards this clonotype: The junction departs from germline at one end; a sequencing error may be responsible. The chain recombines TRBV7-9 with TRBJ2-5, with D perhaps TRBD1 (6 bases). The J call may be faulty, since TRBJ2-7 better matches the DNA end. The CDR3 is 12 residues long. CDR1 and CDR2 from the germline V gene are SEHNR and FQNEAQ (reference sequence). In DNA, the CDR3 is TGTGCCGGCAGCGATACAGGGATCGAGCAGTACTTC. As protein: CAGSDTGIEQYF.

This clonotype appeared a few times. V and J are TRBV13 and TRBJ2-3; 10 positions agree with TRBD2. Germline V gene data show CDR1 as PRHDT and CDR2 as FYEKMQ (reference sequence). The V and J ends lost 7 bases and 0 bases, in that order; junction bases with no gene match: 7. This CDR3 is built from 16 residues. DNA for the CDR3: TGTGCCAGCACGAGAGGAGCGGGGGGGAGCACAGATACGCAGTATTTT. Its translation is CASTRGAGGSTDTQYF.

The rearrangement uses TRBV20-1 and TRBJ2-2; unclear D gene. The germline V and J ends were trimmed by 1 base and 7 bases, with 13 bases remaining between them. Germline V CDR1 and CDR2: DFQATT, SNEGSKA (reference sequence). CDR3 length: 14 residues. In nucleotides, the CDR3 is TGCAGTGCTAGAGCCTCTCACAAAGGCGGGGAGCTGTTTTTT. As protein: CSARASHKGGELFF.

This clonotype was detected only a few times. V and J are TRBV5-8 and TRBJ2-1, with D perhaps matching TRBD2 (6 bases). Germline V gene sequence: CDR1 SGHTS, CDR2 YDEGEE. With 2 bases removed from V and 0 bases from J, the gap between germline ends came to 15 bases. This CDR3 has 17 residues. The CDR3 DNA follows: TGTGCCAGCAGCTTCATCGTAGCGGCGAGCTCCTACAATGAGCAGTTCTTC. Encoded protein: CASSFIVAASSYNEQFF.

The CDR3 is CASRPPNLALHF. The CDR3 DNA sequence: TGTGCCAGCAGGCCTCCAAACTTGGCCCTCCACTTT. The J gene is TRBJ1-6, the V gene TRBV6-2 or TRBV6-3; no firm D call. CDR1 is MNHEY and CDR2 is SVGEGT in the germline V gene. The CDR3 spans 12 residues. Trimming cost V 6 bases and J 14 bases, with 14 bases left between them.

This clonotype was seen a few times. This chain uses TRBV24-1 with TRBJ1-2, with TRBD1 matching over 7 bases. CDR3 size: 15 residues. J gave up 0 bases and V 3 bases, and 3 bases lay outside the gene matches. The germline V gene encodes CDR1 KGHDR and CDR2 SFDVKD. Here the CDR3 DNA reads TGTGCCACCAGTGATGCCGGGACAGCTAACTATGGCTACACCTTC. Its protein product is CATSDAGTANYGYTF.

This chain uses TRBV12-3 or TRBV12-4 with TRBJ2-2; D ambiguous. The V end was cut by 5 bases, the J end by 0 bases, with 10 bases between. CDR3 size: 15 residues. This CDR3 reads CASSPLGANTGELFF. The CDR3, as DNA: TGTGCCAGCAGTCCCTTGGGCGCGAACACCGGGGAGCTGTTTTTT.

This clonotype was detected only a few times. DNA for the CDR3: TGCGCCAGCAGGCCTATACTAGCGGGAGGCGGCAATGAGCAGTTCTTC. Translating it yields CASRPILAGGGNEQFF. The rearrangement links TRBV5-1 to TRBJ2-1; 12 bases align to TRBD2. Germline loops: CDR1 SGHRS, CDR2 YFSETQ. The CDR3 contains 16 residues. Trimming removed 5 bases from V and 6 bases from J; junction bases left unmatched: 9.

The gene calls are TRBV5-1 and TRBJ2-1, with 9 nucleotides matching TRBD2. CDR3 length: 14 residues. V lost 7 bases and J lost 3; bases outside the gene matches: 5. The germline gives CDR1 SGHRS, CDR2 YFSETQ. The CDR3 region is CASDISGSYNEQFF. The CDR3, as DNA: TGCGCCAGCGATATTAGCGGGAGCTACAATGAGCAGTTCTTC.

The rearrangement links TRBV5-1 to TRBJ2-3; TRBD2 agrees at 10 bases. Germline CDR1 is SGHRS and CDR2 is YFSETQ. CDR3 size: 18 residues. The ends lost 0 bases at V and 5 bases at J; junction bases unmatched: 12. CDR3 in amino acids: CASSLAAIAGGIKDTQYF. As DNA, the CDR3 is TGCGCCAGCAGCTTGGCCGCGATAGCGGGAGGTATAAAAGATACGCAGTATTTT.

The rearrangement joins TRBV21-1 to TRBJ2-5; the D call TRBD1 from the table was never checked on the DNA. TRBV21-1 is described as a pseudogene. This CDR3 region has 16 residues. The DNA for the CDR3 is TGTGCCAGCAGCTGGAGATGGGGGGGTGACCAAGAGACCCAGTACTTC. Amino acid sequence: CASSWRWGGDQETQYF.

The chain joins TRBV5-1 to TRBJ2-1, with 9 bases fitting TRBD1. TRBJ2-7 explains the end of the DNA better; the J call may be wrong. Germline lookup yields CDR1 SGHRS and CDR2 YFSETQ. The CDR3 extends over 16 amino acids. CDR3 nucleotides: TGCGCCAGCAGCTTGGGTCACAGGGGGCTGGGATACGAGCAGTACTTC. Translating it yields CASSLGHRGLGYEQYF.

The chain carries TRBV10-3 and TRBJ2-7, with 7 bases identical to TRBD2. Germline lookup yields CDR1 ENHRY and CDR2 SYGVKD. The J segment lost 0 bases and the V segment lost 0 bases, leaving 8 bases of the junction unmatched. This CDR3 has 17 residues. Here the CDR3 DNA reads TGTGCCATCAGTGAGTCTCCGGGTCCTAGCGGCTCCTACGAGCAGTACTTC. This encodes CAISESPGPSGSYEQYF.

The V and J genes are TRBV9 and TRBJ2-1, with TRBD2 matching over 11 bases. From germline, CDR1 is SGDLS and CDR2 YYNGEE. The length of the CDR3 is 17 residues. The J segment lost 3 bases and the V segment lost 0 bases, leaving 5 bases of the junction unmatched. The CDR3 is CASSVGLGTSGYNEQFF. The CDR3 DNA follows: TGTGCCAGCAGCGTAGGACTGGGGACTAGCGGCTACAATGAGCAGTTCTTC. Combining the CDR3 with reference TRBV9 and TRBJ2-1 gives the whole variable domain DSGVTQTPKHLITATGQRVTLRCSPRSGDLSVYWYQQSLDQGLQFLIQYYNGEERAKGNILERFSAQQFPDLHSELNLSSLELGDSALYFCASSVGLGTSGYNEQFFGPGTRLTVL.

CDR3 in amino acids: CSARDASRGEQETQYF. The CDR3 nucleotides read TGCAGTGCTAGAGACGCCAGCAGGGGGGAACAAGAGACCCAGTACTTC. The chain employs TRBV20-1 and TRBJ2-5; a weak D match, TRBD1 (7 bases). Germline CDR1 reads DFQATT; CDR2 reads SNEGSKA (reference sequence). The V and J ends lost 0 bases and 2 bases respectively, with 16 bases between them. CDR3 length: 16 residues.

This chain connects TRBV18 to TRBJ2-7, with D hard to call. Germline CDR1 KGHSH, CDR2 LQKENI. Trimming pared 4 bases from V and 7 bases from J, leaving 11 bases between. The CDR3 covers 12 residues. The CDR3 region has the DNA TGTGCCAGCTCACGGCTCCTACGGGAGCAGTACTTC. Translating it yields CASSRLLREQYF.

In this sample, this clonotype turned up a few times. The chain links TRBV4-2 to TRBJ2-3; TRBD2 agrees at 13 bases. The trim removed 0 bases at V and 4 bases at J, leaving 4 bases unmatched. Germline V gene lookup returns CDR1 LGHNA and CDR2 YNFKEQ. The CDR3 spans 17 residues. CDR3 sequence reads: CASSQEGLAGVADTQYF. The CDR3 bases are TGTGCCAGCAGCCAAGAAGGACTAGCGGGAGTGGCAGATACGCAGTATTTT.

This clonotype was seen a few times. The chain carries TRBV3-1 and TRBJ2-7; either TRBD1 or TRBD2 may fit D (5 bases each). Germline assignment: CDR1 LGHDT and CDR2 YNNKEL (reference sequence). Trimming shortened V by 6 bases and J by 6 bases, and 12 bases separated the two germline ends. The CDR3 is 12 residues long. The CDR3 loop reads CASRQSGSEQYF. Written as DNA, the CDR3 is TGTGCCAGCAGACAATCAGGGAGCGAGCAGTACTTC.

The V and J genes are TRBV24-1 and TRBJ2-1, with 7 bases identical to TRBD2. The junction had 7 bases not matched to a gene; V was cut back by 3 bases and J by 6 bases. From germline, CDR1 is KGHDR and CDR2 SFDVKD. The CDR3 contains 15 residues. The CDR3 is CATSDRAGEANEQFF. The DNA of the CDR3 is TGTGCCACCAGTGATCGCGCGGGAGAGGCCAATGAGCAGTTCTTC.

The chain recombines TRBV5-1 with TRBJ2-2, with 7 nucleotides matching TRBD1. In germline, CDR1 is SGHRS, CDR2 YFSETQ. The CDR3 has 16 amino acids. Trimming removed 6 bases from V and 4 bases from J; junction bases left unmatched: 12. CDR3 sequence reads: CASTSRVTGPTGELFF. Written as DNA, the CDR3 is TGCGCCAGCACCTCACGGGTGACAGGGCCCACCGGGGAGCTGTTTTTT.

V and J are TRBV4-3 and TRBJ2-1; no definite D call. This CDR3 spans 14 amino acids. CDR1 is LGHNA, CDR2 YSLEER, per germline. V was clipped by 0 bases and J by 6 bases, with 9 bases between them. This chain's CDR3 is CASSQDNTVNEQFF. The CDR3 DNA follows: TGCGCCAGCAGCCAAGATAATACAGTCAATGAGCAGTTCTTC.

V is TRBV7-9 and J is TRBJ1-2; D gene unclear. The CDR3 extends over 15 amino acids. The V and J ends lost 2 bases and 4 bases respectively, with 14 bases between them. CDR1 and CDR2 (germline): SEHNR, FQNEAQ (reference sequence). Written as DNA, the CDR3 is TGTGCCAGCAGCTTATCTACCCTAGGGCCCTATGGCTACACCTTC. It codes for CASSLSTLGPYGYTF.

The J gene is TRBJ2-7, the V gene TRBV20-1; D is unclear. V dropped 6 bases and J dropped 2 bases, with 23 bases sitting between them. Looked up from germline, CDR1 is DFQATT and CDR2 is SNEGSKA (reference sequence). This CDR3 contains 16 residues. As DNA, the CDR3 is TGCAGTGCGAGTAGGCCTAGGAGCGAGGCCCCCTACGAGCAGTACTTC. Translating gives CSASRPRSEAPYEQYF.

V gene TRBV18 combines with J gene TRBJ2-5; no reliable D call. Trimming took 2 bases from V and 2 from J, leaving 6 bases between them. This CDR3 has 13 residues. Germline assignment: CDR1 KGHSH and CDR2 LQKENI. The CDR3 reads CASSPRLQETQYF. The CDR3 DNA reads TGTGCCAGCTCACCAAGGTTACAAGAGACCCAGTACTTC.

This clonotype was picked up a small number of times. The rearrangement links TRBV12-3 or TRBV12-4 to TRBJ1-4, with a possible D match to TRBD1 (5 bases). The CDR3 is 15 amino acids. V lost 4 bases to trimming and J lost 3 bases, with 12 bases between them. The CDR3 coding sequence is TGTGCCAGCAGTTCCGAAAGGGGATCTAATGAAAAACTGTTTTTT. Its protein is CASSSERGSNEKLFF.

V and J are TRBV20-1 and TRBJ2-5, with 14 bases matching TRBD2. The germline V gene has CDR1 DFQATT and CDR2 SNEGSKA (reference sequence). V was clipped by 5 bases and J by 3 bases; unmatched bases: 2. The CDR3 is 14 residues long. CDR3 sequence (DNA): TGCAGTGCTCGGACTAGCGGGAGGAAAGAGACCCAGTACTTC. The encoded protein is CSARTSGRKETQYF.

Many counts were recorded for this clonotype. The rearrangement joins TRBV11-2 to TRBJ2-1; D possibly matches TRBD1 or TRBD2 (5 bases each). The length of the CDR3 is 15 residues. The germline CDR1 and CDR2 sequences are SGHAT and FQNNGV. The V end lost 5 bases, the J end lost 5 bases, and 16 bases lay between the germline ends. CDR3: CASSDLRGPNNEQFF. CDR3 DNA sequence: TGTGCCAGCAGCGATCTCCGGGGCCCAAACAATGAGCAGTTCTTC.

CDR3 sequence (DNA): TGTGCCAGCAGTCTGGGGACAGGGCAGGGCTACACCTTC. Protein: CASSLGTGQGYTF. This chain connects TRBV27 to TRBJ1-2; 9 nucleotides match TRBD1. Germline trimming cut 5 bases from V and 8 bases from J; bases unmatched to any gene: 6. CDR3 length: 13 residues. CDR1 MNHEY and CDR2 SMNVEV come from the germline V gene (reference sequence).

The chain links TRBV28 to TRBJ2-5, with a tentative D call TRBD1 (6 bases). The germline gives CDR1 MDHEN, CDR2 SYDVKM. V lost 6 bases to trimming and J lost 0 bases, with 17 bases between them. This CDR3 is 16 amino acids long. For the CDR3, the DNA is TGTGCCAGCAGAAGTCGGACAGACCTTTACCAAGAGACCCAGTACTTC. Translating it yields CASRSRTDLYQETQYF.